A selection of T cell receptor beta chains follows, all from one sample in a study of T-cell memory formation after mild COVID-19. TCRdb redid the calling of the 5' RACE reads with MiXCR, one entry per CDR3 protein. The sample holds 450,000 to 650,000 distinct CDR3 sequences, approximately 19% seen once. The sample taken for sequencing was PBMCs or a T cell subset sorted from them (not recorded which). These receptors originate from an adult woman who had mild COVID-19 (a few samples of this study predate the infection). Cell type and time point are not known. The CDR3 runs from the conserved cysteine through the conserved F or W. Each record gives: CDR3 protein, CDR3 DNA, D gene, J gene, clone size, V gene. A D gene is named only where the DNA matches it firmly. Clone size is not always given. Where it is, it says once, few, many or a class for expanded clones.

CDR3 protein: CSARGGGRGQIYEQYF; CDR3 DNA: TGCAGTGCTAGAGGTGGGGGCAGGGGGCAGATCTACGAGCAGTACTTC; D gene: TRBD1; J gene: TRBJ2-7; clone size: many; V gene: TRBV20-1
CDR3 protein: CASSLPSRDTAYEQYF; CDR3 DNA: TGTGCCAGCAGTTTGCCTTCCCGGGACACCGCCTACGAGCAGTACTTC; D gene: .; J gene: TRBJ2-7; clone size: .; V gene: TRBV12-3/TRBV12-4
CDR3 protein: CASSPSLDSSTDTQYF; CDR3 DNA: TGTGCCAGCAGTCCTTCCCTCGATTCTAGCACAGATACGCAGTATTTT; D gene: .; J gene: TRBJ2-3; clone size: .; V gene: TRBV28
CDR3 protein: CATSGESTSGAGELFF; CDR3 DNA: TGTGCCACCAGTGGAGAGTCGACTAGCGGGGCCGGGGAGCTGTTTTTT; D gene: TRBD2; J gene: TRBJ2-2; clone size: few; V gene: TRBV24-1
CDR3 protein: CASSLRPSGNEQFF; CDR3 DNA: TGTGCCAGCAGCTTGAGGCCCTCTGGGAATGAGCAGTTCTTC; D gene: .; J gene: TRBJ2-1; clone size: .; V gene: TRBV7-3
CDR3 protein: CASSVERTNYNEQFF; CDR3 DNA: TGTGCCAGCAGCGTAGAGAGGACTAACTACAATGAGCAGTTCTTC; D gene: .; J gene: TRBJ2-1; clone size: .; V gene: TRBV9
CDR3 protein: CAWRRMSSSYEQYF; CDR3 DNA: TGTGCCTGGAGGAGGATGTCGAGCTCCTACGAGCAGTACTTC; D gene: .; J gene: TRBJ2-7; clone size: .; V gene: TRBV30
CDR3 protein: CATYLGETQYF; CDR3 DNA: TGTGCCACCTACCTAGGAGAGACCCAGTACTTC; D gene: .; J gene: TRBJ2-5; clone size: few; V gene: TRBV6-2/TRBV6-3
CDR3 protein: CASSRGPEEQFF; CDR3 DNA: TGCGCCAGCAGCAGGGGGCCGGAGGAGCAGTTCTTC; D gene: TRBD1; J gene: TRBJ2-1; clone size: few; V gene: TRBV4-1
CDR3 protein: CASSVGQGAGANVLTF; CDR3 DNA: TGTGCCAGCAGCGTAGGACAGGGGGCTGGGGCCAACGTCCTGACTTTC; D gene: TRBD1; J gene: TRBJ2-6; clone size: many; V gene: TRBV9
CDR3 protein: CASLSGGAYNEQFF; CDR3 DNA: TGTGCCAGCCTCTCGGGGGGCGCCTACAATGAGCAGTTCTTC; D gene: .; J gene: TRBJ2-1; clone size: .; V gene: TRBV6-2/TRBV6-3
CDR3 protein: CASSILTGIIAGELFF; CDR3 DNA: TGTGCCAGCAGTATCCTGACCGGAATTATTGCCGGGGAGCTGTTTTTT; D gene: .; J gene: TRBJ2-2; clone size: few; V gene: TRBV27
CDR3 protein: CASSWTGLNQPQHF; CDR3 DNA: TGTGCCAGCAGTTGGACAGGGCTAAATCAGCCCCAGCATTTT; D gene: TRBD1; J gene: TRBJ1-5; clone size: .; V gene: TRBV6-5
CDR3 protein: CASSYWTPGGPGDTQYF; CDR3 DNA: TGTGCCAGCAGTTATTGGACGCCGGGGGGGCCCGGAGATACGCAGTATTTT; D gene: TRBD2; J gene: TRBJ2-3; clone size: .; V gene: TRBV6-2/TRBV6-3
CDR3 protein: CATRGPGTVSSYEQYF; CDR3 DNA: TGTGCCACCAGAGGACCCGGGACGGTCAGCTCCTACGAGCAGTACTTC; D gene: .; J gene: TRBJ2-7; clone size: .; V gene: TRBV15
CDR3 protein: CASRREGGNYEQYF; CDR3 DNA: TGTGCCAGCAGGAGGGAAGGGGGAAACTACGAGCAGTACTTC; D gene: .; J gene: TRBJ2-7; clone size: few; V gene: TRBV6-1
CDR3 protein: CASSQVMGQIPLYSYNEQFF; CDR3 DNA: TGTGCCAGCAGCCAAGTTATGGGACAGATACCCCTGTACTCCTACAATGAGCAGTTCTTC; D gene: TRBD1; J gene: TRBJ2-1; clone size: few; V gene: TRBV14
CDR3 protein: CSVTSDEQFF; CDR3 DNA: TGCAGCGTCACCAGCGATGAGCAGTTCTTC; D gene: .; J gene: TRBJ2-1; clone size: few; V gene: TRBV29-1
CDR3 protein: CASTATVSSYNEQFF; CDR3 DNA: TGTGCCAGCACCGCGACCGTTAGCTCCTACAATGAGCAGTTCTTC; D gene: .; J gene: TRBJ2-1; clone size: few; V gene: TRBV7-6